This TCR beta chain derives from a study of siplizumab effects on memory and regulatory T cells. Overall study results and limits: Unstimulated subsets accounted for the mapping of only a minor share of the clones that were alloreactive. Roughly 80-97% of proliferating CD4+ or CD8+ clones defied assignment to a naive or memory phenotype. Confirmation that proliferating Tregs from siplizumab cultures had suppressive function was not obtained. Naive T cells looked more diverse than memory cells and looked like major alloresponse contributors.

Comments on this clone: Its antigen is undetermined.

TCRdb's table, derived via immunoSEQ multiplex PCR, lists solely in-frame clones and lacks some. This repertoire shows roughly 56,000 clones, approximately 93% found once; its top ten account for about two fifths. The CDR3 has 12 amino acids. Germline loops: CDR1 PRHDT, CDR2 FYEKMQ (reference sequence). V lost 2 bases and J 4 bases, leaving 5 bases between the germline ends. The clonotype comes from a human donor in good health. This chain connects TRBV13 to TRBJ1-1, with D hard to call. The sample taken for sequencing was CD8+ T cells sorted from blood. In nucleotides, the CDR3 is TGTGCCAGCAGCTTATTAGGCACTGAAGCTTTCTTT. Translating it yields CASSLLGTEAFF.